These 16 T cell receptor beta chains share one sample of origin, sequenced in a study of T cells after yellow fever vaccination (dated by TCRdb to the late 2010s). Library creation used 5' RACE. TCRdb records Illumina HiSeq 2500 as the sequencer. TCRdb reprocessing: public reads trimmed at Q25 with fastp, clones called with MiXCR, in-frame beta chains kept. Every entry covers one CDR3 protein and lists the most common genes and DNA from its rows. In all, the sample holds more than 350,000 distinct CDR3 sequences, and roughly 10% of those were seen once. The ten largest clones capture less than 20% of the sample. Per the publication, the treatment or condition label means: live attenuated yellow fever vaccine strain. Sequences were derived from PBMCs, sampled on the day of the first yellow fever vaccination. The receptors were gathered from a man aged 18 to 35 who received the YFV17D yellow fever vaccine.

The chain joins TRBV7-8 to TRBJ2-3; D tentatively reads TRBD1 or TRBD2 (5 bases each). CDR3 length: 12 residues. With 4 bases removed from V and 12 bases from J, the gap between germline ends came to 14 bases. Germline values: CDR1 SGHVS, CDR2 FQNEAQ. DNA for the CDR3: TGTGCCAGCAGCTCGTCCGGGACGGGTCAGTATTTT. As protein: CASSSSGTGQYF.

This clonotype has a handful of counts. The rearrangement links TRBV19 to TRBJ1-6, with 8 positions matching TRBD1. Germline-derived CDR1 and CDR2 are LNHDA and SQIVND (reference sequence). V lost 5 bases and J lost 10; bases outside the gene matches: 7. The CDR3 has 14 residues. The CDR3 nucleotides read TGTGCCAGTAGTGTTCAGGGGGCCGGATCACCCCTCCACTTT. Amino acid sequence: CASSVQGAGSPLHF.

The rearrangement uses TRBV12-5 and TRBJ2-3; tentative D call: TRBD2 (5 bases). The CDR3 spans 14 residues. Germline V gives CDR1 LGHNT, CDR2 FRNRAP. V lost 5 bases and J lost 1, with 10 bases in between. The CDR3 sequence: CASGRGDGTDTQYF. The CDR3 region has the DNA TGTGCTAGTGGTCGGGGAGATGGCACAGATACGCAGTATTTT.

A few counts support this clonotype. The V and J genes are TRBV7-9 and TRBJ2-5, with 12 bases fitting TRBD2. Looked up from germline, CDR1 is SEHNR and CDR2 is FQNEAQ (reference sequence). The CDR3 is made up of 15 amino acids. The junction had 7 bases not matched to a gene; V was cut back by 7 bases and J by 4 bases. This chain's CDR3 is CASTSTSGGPETQYF. CDR3 sequence (DNA): TGTGCCAGCACCTCGACTAGCGGGGGCCCAGAGACCCAGTACTTC.

The table lists this clonotype with a few counts. The chain joins TRBV29-1 to TRBJ1-2, with a tentative D call TRBD1 (6 bases). The CDR3 totals 13 residues. Trimming removed 6 bases from V and 8 bases from J, with 19 bases in between. The germline V gene encodes CDR1 SQVTM and CDR2 ANQGSEA. The DNA for the CDR3 is TGCAGCGTAACTCCGACAGGAGAAGTCGGCTACACCTTC. Its protein product is CSVTPTGEVGYTF.

This clonotype was counted at least ten times. The chain has TRBV27 and TRBJ1-5; possible D gene TRBD1, 5 bases. The length of the CDR3 is 14 residues. CDR1 MNHEY and CDR2 SMNVEV come from the germline V gene (reference sequence). The V end was cut by 3 bases, the J end by 1 base, with 7 bases between. Here the CDR3 DNA reads TGTGCCAGCAGTTTCCAGGGAAGCAATCAGCCCCAGCATTTT. This gives the protein CASSFQGSNQPQHF.

This clonotype was picked up a small number of times. V usage is TRBV12-3 or TRBV12-4 and J usage is TRBJ2-3; D unclear. Trimming took off 3 bases at V and 2 bases at J, with 9 bases between the two ends. The CDR3 loop spans 14 amino acids. The CDR3 nucleotides are TGTGCCAGCAGTTTTCAGTCTGCCACAGATACGCAGTATTTT. This translates into CASSFQSATDTQYF.

This clonotype has just a few counts. The rearrangement links TRBV20-1 to TRBJ1-6; D remains unclear. V lost 0 bases and J lost 9, with 6 bases in between. There are 12 residues in the CDR3. Germline values: CDR1 DFQATT, CDR2 SNEGSKA (reference sequence). DNA for the CDR3: TGCAGTGCTAGAGAGCGCGGTTCACCCCTCCACTTT. Translated, it gives CSARERGSPLHF.

This clonotype was seen only a few times. The chain is built from TRBV5-1 and TRBJ2-7; TRBD2 might be the D (6 bases). The CDR3 has 12 amino acids. With 0 bases removed from V and 9 bases from J, the gap between germline ends came to 10 bases. CDR1 and CDR2 from the germline V gene are SGHRS and YFSETQ. The CDR3 DNA is TGCGCCAGCAGCTTGGAGGCGGGATCGCAGTACTTC. Protein: CASSLEAGSQYF. Full variable domain (missing parts from reference TRBV5-1 and TRBJ2-7): KAGVTQTPRYLIKTRGQQVTLSCSPISGHRSVSWYQQTPGQGLQFLFEYFSETQRNKGNFPGRFSGRQFSNSRSEMNVSTLELGDSALYLCASSLEAGSQYFGPGTRLTVT.

This chain connects TRBV6-2 or TRBV6-3 to TRBJ1-1; D gene uncertain. Germline assignment: CDR1 MNHEY and CDR2 SVGEGT. V lost 1 base and J 4 bases, leaving 10 bases between the germline ends. CDR3 size: 14 residues. CDR3 loop: CASSYYGYSTEAFF. CDR3 bases: TGTGCCAGCAGTTACTACGGGTATAGCACTGAAGCTTTCTTT.

The chain carries TRBV25-1 and TRBJ2-1; D is perhaps TRBD1 (5 bases). This CDR3 has 10 residues. The germline V gene encodes CDR1 MGHDK and CDR2 SYGVNS. Trimming removed 5 bases from V and 12 bases from J, with 8 bases in between. The CDR3 is CASSLGAQFF. DNA for the CDR3: TGTGCCAGCAGTCTTGGGGCGCAGTTCTTC.

This clonotype was recorded a few times. The rearrangement uses TRBV29-1 and TRBJ2-3; D possibly corresponds to TRBD2 (6 bases). The germline V and J ends were trimmed by 6 bases and 0 bases, with 16 bases remaining between them. Per the germline V gene, CDR1 is SQVTM and CDR2 is ANQGSEA. This CDR3 is built from 15 residues. CDR3 sequence reads: CSVVPGGDSTDTQYF. In DNA, the CDR3 is TGCAGCGTCGTTCCCGGAGGGGACAGCACAGATACGCAGTATTTT.

This clonotype appeared a few times. This chain links TRBV4-1 with TRBJ2-2, with a tentative D call TRBD1 (7 bases). The CDR3 is 16 amino acids. The germline gives CDR1 MGHRA, CDR2 YSYEKL. V lost 0 bases to trimming and J lost 5 bases, with 13 bases between them. CDR3 residues: CASSQERRGRTGELFF. For the CDR3, the DNA is TGCGCCAGCAGCCAAGAAAGGAGGGGGCGTACCGGGGAGCTGTTTTTT.

This clonotype occurred a few times. The chain has TRBV6-2 or TRBV6-3 and TRBJ2-2, with D possibly TRBD1 on 6 matching bases. The CDR3 has 15 amino acids. The germline V gene has CDR1 MNHEY and CDR2 SVGEGT. Between the trimmed V and J ends, which lost 6 bases and 3 bases, there was a span of 14 bases. The CDR3 DNA reads TGTGCCAGCAGCGGACAGACTTTGTACACCGGGGAGCTGTTTTTT. Its translation is CASSGQTLYTGELFF.

This clonotype was picked up a small number of times. The V and J genes are TRBV6-1 and TRBJ2-7; D is possibly TRBD2 (6 bases). The CDR3 sequence is 13 residues long. With 6 bases removed from V and 1 base from J, the gap between germline ends came to 10 bases. Germline V gene sequence: CDR1 MNHNS, CDR2 SASEGT. This CDR3 is CASRESGSYEQYF. The CDR3 DNA follows: TGTGCCAGCAGAGAAAGCGGGTCCTACGAGCAGTACTTC.

This clonotype was seen only a few times. The rearrangement uses TRBV5-1 and TRBJ2-7; 16 nucleotides match TRBD2. The V gene end was trimmed by 3 bases and the J gene end by 5 bases; junction bases not matched to a gene: 11. The V gene's germline CDR1 is SGHRS and CDR2 YFSETQ. CDR3 length equals 18 residues. The CDR3 loop is CASSSEGLAGGPSDEQYF. Written as DNA, the CDR3 is TGCGCCAGCAGCTCGGAGGGACTAGCGGGGGGGCCATCTGACGAGCAGTACTTC.